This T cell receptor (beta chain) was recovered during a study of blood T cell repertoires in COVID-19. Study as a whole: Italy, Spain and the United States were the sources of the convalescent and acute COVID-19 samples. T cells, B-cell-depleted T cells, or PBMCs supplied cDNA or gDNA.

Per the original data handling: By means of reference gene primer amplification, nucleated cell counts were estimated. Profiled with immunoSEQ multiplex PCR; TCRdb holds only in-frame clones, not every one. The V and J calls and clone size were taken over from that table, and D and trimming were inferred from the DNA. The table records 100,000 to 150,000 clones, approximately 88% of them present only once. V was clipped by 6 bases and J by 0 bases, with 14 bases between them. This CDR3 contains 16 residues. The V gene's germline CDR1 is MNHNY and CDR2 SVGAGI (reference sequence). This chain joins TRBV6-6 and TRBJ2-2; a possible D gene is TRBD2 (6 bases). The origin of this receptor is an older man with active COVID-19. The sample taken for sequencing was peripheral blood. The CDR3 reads CASSLGTVPNTGELFF. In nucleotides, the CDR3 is TGTGCCAGCAGCCTAGGGACTGTCCCGAACACCGGGGAGCTGTTTTTT.